This T cell receptor beta chain is from a study of blood T cell repertoires in COVID-19 (dated by TCRdb to about 2020). Concerning the study at large: The collaborator samples originated in the United States, Italy and Spain and spanned the acute and convalescent phases of COVID-19. The prospective study material was composed of cDNA or gDNA derived from T cells, B-cell-depleted T cells, or PBMCs. Subjects who had been exposed to COVID-19, were actively infected with it, or had recovered from it provided the deeply sampled blood TCRbeta repertoires that made up the dataset. A freely available public database, intended as a resource for researchers studying the immune response to SARS-CoV-2, is where the repertoires were released. The samples were drawn from two sources: the first 160 participants of the ongoing ImmuneRACE study, and 1,254 subjects contributed by 6 global collaborators. Nearly every sample came with metadata listing a de-identified subject ID, COVID-19 status, age in years and sex. Where available, HLA class I and class II types were obtained from metadata supplied by the sample provider rather than from assay-based typing. What the work shows at the level of the full study, not this receptor alone: The amount of clinical and demographic metadata varied by source and participant and was provided uncurated.

The V end loses 5 bases and the J end loses 6 bases, and a stretch of 17 bases separates them. Measured from the cysteine to the phenylalanine, the CDR3 is 14 residues long. Of all the DNA, just the CDR3 is kept, 42 bases in frame from base 1. Sequences LNHDA (CDR1) and SQIVND (CDR2) are obtained from the germline V gene (reference sequence). One collaborating source in Seattle enrolled patients during active infection and followed them longitudinally through the course of disease. Each collaborating institution followed its own protocols to collect whole blood in K2EDTA tubes. Collaborator samples were shipped for TCRbeta analysis as frozen whole blood, isolated PBMCs, or DNA extracted from either sample type. About this clone: Its cognate antigen has yet to be identified. No quality values exist for individual bases; no much larger clone is one base distant.

TCRbeta CDR3 regions were amplified from genomic DNA by means of the immunoSEQ Assay, a bias-controlled multiplex PCR. The study's processing was this. Within the assay, amplification of reference gene primers was used to estimate how many nucleated cells each sample contained. Sequence reads were collapsed and filtered to measure the absolute abundance of every unique TCRbeta CDR3 rearrangement. For each sample, productive Simpson clonality was calculated as the square root of Simpson's diversity index across productive rearrangements. In its TCRdb copy, this immuneACCESS table keeps in-frame sequences only and misses some clones. Where compared with another copy, unresolved V genes explain less than half of these, and the others have no known cause. The V and J calls and clone size were taken over from that table, and D and trimming were inferred from the DNA. Here the sample has approximately 100,000 clones; approximately 90% occur a single time. In total, the top ten clones hold around 4.2% of the sample.

The material sequenced was peripheral blood. This sequence originates from a human donor with COVID-19, enrolled during active disease. The donor label of this sample is uncertain. The chain uses TRBV19 and TRBJ2-7; a confident D gene designation cannot be given. The DNA is TGTGCCAGTAGTTTCCGCCCAAAAGCCGGCGAGCAGTACTTC. Its protein product is CASSFRPKAGEQYF.